The 4 T cell receptor beta chains below all came from one sample that was sequenced in a study of cytomegalovirus exposure and HLA in healthy donors. 60 Vbeta and 13 Jbeta primers were used in PCR. The data were produced by immunoSEQ multiplex PCR, yet TCRdb's version contains in-frame clones alone and is incomplete. Of some 95,000 clones in the sample, about 82% are singletons; the top ten hold under 8.5%. The sequenced material came from PBMCs. The source of these receptors is a man aged 30-40 years in good health and CMV-seronegative.

The V gene is TRBV28, the J gene TRBJ2-7, with D perhaps TRBD2 (7 bases). Deletions cut 3 bases from V and 5 bases from J, with 14 bases between. The CDR3 is 14 amino acids. Germline values: CDR1 MDHEN, CDR2 SYDVKM. The CDR3 here is CASSLGGGNHEQYF. In nucleotides, the CDR3 is TGTGCCAGCAGTTTGGGGGGGGGCAACCACGAGCAGTACTTC. Together with reference TRBV28 and TRBJ2-7, the CDR3 gives the full variable domain: DVKVTQSSRYLVKRTGEKVFLECVQDMDHENMFWYRQDPGLGLRLIYFSYDVKMKEKGDIPEGYSVSREKKERFSLILESASTNQTSMYLCASSLGGGNHEQYFGPGTRLTVT.

The chain is built from TRBV29-1 and TRBJ2-3; 11 bases are shared with TRBD1. V was clipped by 7 bases and J by 11 bases; unmatched bases: 8. Germline values: CDR1 SQVTM, CDR2 ANQGSEA. This CDR3 is 12 amino acids long. CDR3 DNA sequence: TGCAGCGGGGACAGGGGGAATCTTGGGCAGTATTTT. This translates into CSGDRGNLGQYF.

The V gene is TRBV6-5, the J gene TRBJ2-7; 9 bases agree with TRBD2. The V gene end was trimmed by 4 bases and the J gene end by 7 bases; junction bases not matched to a gene: 8. The CDR3 extends over 14 amino acids. CDR1 and CDR2 (germline): MNHEY, SVGAGI. The CDR3, as DNA: TGTGCCAGCAGTTGGCGGGAGGGCCTTGGGGAGCAGTACTTC. Translating gives CASSWREGLGEQYF.

The chain uses TRBV30 and TRBJ1-1; 11 bases are a match to TRBD1. The CDR3 length is 15 residues. The V and J ends lost 3 bases and 1 base, in that order; junction bases with no gene match: 4. Germline V CDR1 and CDR2: GTSNPN, SVGIG (reference sequence). CDR3 DNA: TGTGCCTGGAGGAGGACAGGGGGCCCGAACACTGAAGCTTTCTTT. Translated, it gives CAWRRTGGPNTEAFF.